The sequence of this T cell receptor (beta chain) was determined in a study of PD-1 blockade in classical Hodgkin lymphoma. Study summary: Patients were treated with nivolumab at 3 mg/kg, and this was given intravenously every 2 weeks. Study results and limitations: Complete responders' diversity at baseline resembled that of newly diagnosed patients.

Assay: immunoSEQ multiplex PCR; the TCRdb copy retains only in-frame clones and omits some. Of approximately 79,000 clones listed, nearly 95% are singletons. The patients all showed relapse after autologous stem cell transplantation, while their brentuximab vedotin exposure varied. Responses achieved at best were complete response, partial response or progressive disease. Note on this clone: Its antigen remains unknown.

V lost 6 bases, J lost 1 base, and 5 bases stayed unmatched. CDR3 length: 15 amino acids. The germline gives CDR1 MNHNY, CDR2 SVGAGI (reference sequence). Sample: peripheral blood mononuclear cells (PBMCs), taken before the second cycle of nivolumab. The rearrangement uses TRBV6-6 and TRBJ2-3; 9 bases are shared with TRBD1. The TCR was taken from a human donor with classical Hodgkin lymphoma. The CDR3 coding sequence is TGTGCCAGCAGCCCCCGGGACAGGGGCACAGATACGCAGTATTTT. Translated: CASSPRDRGTDTQYF.